This T cell receptor (beta chain) is drawn from a study of blood T cells in healthy people across ages. Study outcomes and limitations: Considered underestimates were the diversity estimates obtained from one million T cells.

Turning to this clonotype: Its antigen remains unknown.

CDR1 is LGHNA, CDR2 YNFKEQ, per germline. The CDR3 runs to 17 residues. Using a J-beta primer mix together with a sample-barcoded 5' primer, a second PCR was run for roughly 6 to 12 cycles. TCRdb reprocessed the 5' RACE reads via MiXCR and lists one record per CDR3 protein. This sample carries around 800,000 distinct CDR3 sequences, around 25% of them seen once, and the ten largest clones take 3%. The same sample was also used in a study of T cells of mothers and their children. This second study notes: The cDNA synthesis received all extracted RNA, at approximately 1.4 ug per 15 ul. The second PCR's M1S primer added sample barcodes and 2-4 random nucleotides.

This TCR derives from a boy aged 5-17 years in good health. The V call is TRBV4-2, the J call TRBJ2-1; 8 bases align to TRBD2. The closer fit of TRBJ2-5 to the DNA end suggests the J call may be wrong. Input material: blood. CDR3 DNA sequence: TGTGCCAGCAGCCAAGATCGAGGCGGGAGGCCCCAAGAGACCCAGTACTTC. It encodes CASSQDRGGRPQETQYF.